This TCR beta chain was identified in a study of CD8+ T cells in alopecia areata. In each case, RNA was isolated and then reverse transcribed into cDNA as the sequencing template. The repertoire was sequenced with immunoSEQ multiplex PCR; TCRdb's copy has only in-frame clones and lacks some. Of 95,000 to 110,000 clones listed, about 60% are singletons. General study results and limits: For lesional scalp, especially alopecia totalis/universalis, clonality was higher than in normal scalp. Among patients, TCR sharing was less clear than in mice, a difference possibly due in part to HLA diversity in the patient population. There were also resident alphabeta T cells of normal skin sequenced in scalp samples.

V lost 6 bases, J lost 0 bases, and 14 bases lay in between. The CDR3 covers 15 residues. Germline V lookup: CDR1 LNHDA, CDR2 SQIVND (reference sequence). Starting from PBMCs, sorting isolated CD4+ and CD8+ T cells. With respect to this clone: Its target is unknown.

J is TRBJ1-2 and V is TRBV19; D not certain. The material sequenced was CD4+ T cells sorted from blood. The sequence was collected from a human donor in good health. CDR3 protein: CASRTRTDSNYGYTF. The CDR3 DNA sequence: TGTGCCAGTAGGACTAGGACGGATTCTAACTATGGCTACACCTTC.